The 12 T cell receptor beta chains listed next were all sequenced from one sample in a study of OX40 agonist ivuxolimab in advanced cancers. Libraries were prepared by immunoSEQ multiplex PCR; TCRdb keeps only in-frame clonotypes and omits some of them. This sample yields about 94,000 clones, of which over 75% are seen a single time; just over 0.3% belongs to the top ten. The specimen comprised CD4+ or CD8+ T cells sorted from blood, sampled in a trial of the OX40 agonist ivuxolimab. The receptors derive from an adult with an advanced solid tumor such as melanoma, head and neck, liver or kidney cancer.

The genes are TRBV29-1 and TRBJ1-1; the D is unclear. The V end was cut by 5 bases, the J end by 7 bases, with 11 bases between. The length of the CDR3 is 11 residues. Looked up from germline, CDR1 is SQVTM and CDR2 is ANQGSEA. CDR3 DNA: TGCAGCGTTCTATCGGGCGGTGAAGCTTTCTTT. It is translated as CSVLSGGEAFF.

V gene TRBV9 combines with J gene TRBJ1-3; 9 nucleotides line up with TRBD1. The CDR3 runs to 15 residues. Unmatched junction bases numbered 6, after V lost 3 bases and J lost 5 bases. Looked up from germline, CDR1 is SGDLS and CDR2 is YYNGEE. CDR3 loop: CASSATGGERNTIYF. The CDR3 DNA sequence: TGTGCCAGCAGCGCCACAGGGGGCGAACGAAACACCATATATTTT. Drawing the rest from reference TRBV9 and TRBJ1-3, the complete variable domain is DSGVTQTPKHLITATGQRVTLRCSPRSGDLSVYWYQQSLDQGLQFLIQYYNGEERAKGNILERFSAQQFPDLHSELNLSSLELGDSALYFCASSATGGERNTIYFGEGSWLTVV.

CDR3 DNA sequence: TGTGCCAGCAGCTTAAGACAGGTAAACACTGAAGCTTTCTTT. Its translation is CASSLRQVNTEAFF. V is TRBV7-9 and J is TRBJ1-1; perhaps TRBD1 as D (6 bases). Looked up from germline, CDR1 is SEHNR and CDR2 is FQNEAQ (reference sequence). The CDR3 is 14 residues long. Trimming left V 2 bases short and J 2 bases short, with 9 bases between.

The CDR3 reads CASSETPGEQYF. The CDR3 DNA reads TGTGCCAGCAGTGAAACCCCCGGGGAGCAGTACTTC. The chain uses TRBV6-1 and TRBJ2-7; D uncertain. This CDR3 is built from 12 residues. Germline V gene data show CDR1 as MNHNS and CDR2 as SASEGT. V lost 2 bases and J 7 bases, leaving 9 bases between the germline ends.

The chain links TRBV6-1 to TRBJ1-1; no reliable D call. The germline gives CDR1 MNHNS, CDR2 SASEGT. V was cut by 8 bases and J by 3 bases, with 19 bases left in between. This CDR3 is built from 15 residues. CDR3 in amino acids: CASAGRAIAHTEAFF. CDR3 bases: TGTGCCAGCGCCGGCCGGGCCATCGCCCACACTGAAGCTTTCTTT.

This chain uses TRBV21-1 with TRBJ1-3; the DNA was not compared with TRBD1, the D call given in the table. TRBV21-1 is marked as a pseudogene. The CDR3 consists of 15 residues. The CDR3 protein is CATPRGRGSGNTIYF. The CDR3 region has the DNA TGTGCCACCCCAAGGGGCAGGGGGTCTGGAAACACCATATATTTT.

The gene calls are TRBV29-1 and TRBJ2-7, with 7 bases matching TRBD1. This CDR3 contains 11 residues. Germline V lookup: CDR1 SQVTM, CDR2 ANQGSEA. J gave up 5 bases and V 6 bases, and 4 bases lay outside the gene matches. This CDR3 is CSVGTADEQYF. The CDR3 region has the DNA TGCAGCGTGGGGACAGCGGACGAGCAGTACTTC.

This chain's CDR3 is CASSEAVTSGGAADTQYF. CDR3 coding DNA: TGTGCCAGCAGTGAAGCGGTGACTAGCGGGGGGGCCGCAGATACGCAGTATTTT. The chain employs TRBV2 and TRBJ2-3; 14 nucleotides agree with TRBD2. CDR3 length: 18 residues. J was trimmed by 4 bases and V by 0 bases; bases with no gene match: 6. Germline V CDR1 and CDR2: SNHLY, FYNNEI.

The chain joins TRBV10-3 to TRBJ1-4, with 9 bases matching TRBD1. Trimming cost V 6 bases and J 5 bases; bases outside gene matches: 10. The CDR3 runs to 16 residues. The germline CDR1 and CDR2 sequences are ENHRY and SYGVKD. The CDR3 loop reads CAISLGGQGTNEKLFF. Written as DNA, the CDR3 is TGTGCCATCAGCCTCGGGGGACAGGGAACAAATGAAAAACTGTTTTTT.

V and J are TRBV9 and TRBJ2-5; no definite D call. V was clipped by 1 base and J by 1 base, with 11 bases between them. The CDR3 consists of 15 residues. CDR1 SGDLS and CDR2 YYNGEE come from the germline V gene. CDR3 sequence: CASSVMGNLQETQYF. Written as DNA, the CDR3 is TGTGCCAGCAGCGTAATGGGGAACCTCCAAGAGACCCAGTACTTC.

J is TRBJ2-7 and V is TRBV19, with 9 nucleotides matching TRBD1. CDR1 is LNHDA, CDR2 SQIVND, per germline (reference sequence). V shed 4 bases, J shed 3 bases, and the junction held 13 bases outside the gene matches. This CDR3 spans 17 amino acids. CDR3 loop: CASSKWLGQGRYYEQYF. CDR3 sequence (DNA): TGTGCCAGTAGTAAATGGTTGGGACAGGGCCGCTACTACGAGCAGTACTTC.

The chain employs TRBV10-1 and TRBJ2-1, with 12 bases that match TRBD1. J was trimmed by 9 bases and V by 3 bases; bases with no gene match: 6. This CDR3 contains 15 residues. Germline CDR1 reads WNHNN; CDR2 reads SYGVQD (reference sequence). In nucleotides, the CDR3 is TGCGCCAGCAGTGACCCCGGGACAGGGGGCAGTGAGCAGTTCTTC. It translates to CASSDPGTGGSEQFF.